What follows are 16 T cell receptor beta chains derived from one specimen sequenced in a study of cytomegalovirus exposure and HLA in healthy donors. The PCR made use of 60 Vbeta and 13 Jbeta primers. The repertoire was sequenced with immunoSEQ multiplex PCR; TCRdb's copy has only in-frame clones and lacks some. This sample has roughly 100,000 clones; 75% to 85% occur once, and the top ten carry about 9.4%. Sequencing was done on a sample of PBMCs. Source of these receptors: a woman aged 18-29 years in good health and CMV-seropositive.

This sequence joins TRBV18 and TRBJ2-2; a weak D match, TRBD1 (6 bases). The CDR3 contains 17 residues. Germline V gene sequence: CDR1 KGHSH, CDR2 LQKENI. Trimming left V 6 bases short and J 9 bases short, with 26 bases between. CDR3 region: CASSLRAGPGDNRELFF. Here the CDR3 DNA reads TGTGCCAGCTCTCTCCGAGCAGGGCCAGGGGATAACCGGGAGCTGTTTTTT.

This clone was observed a few times. The chain employs TRBV15 and TRBJ2-7, with 14 bases matching TRBD2. V shed 2 bases and J 6 bases; nucleotides not matched to a gene: 9. CDR1 and CDR2 from the germline V gene are LNHNV and YYDKDF (reference sequence). The length of the CDR3 is 17 residues. CDR3 bases: TGTGCCACCAGCAGAACTGTGGGAGGACTAGCGGGAGGCGAGCAGTACTTC. As protein: CATSRTVGGLAGGEQYF.

This chain joins TRBV7-9 and TRBJ2-1; 10 positions agree with TRBD2. There are 18 residues in the CDR3. The ends lost 5 bases at V and 4 bases at J; junction bases unmatched: 14. In germline, CDR1 is SEHNR, CDR2 FQNEAQ (reference sequence). The DNA for the CDR3 is TGTGCCAGCAGCCCCCCCGGGCTAGCGGGAGAAACATACAATGAGCAGTTCTTC. This sequence encodes CASSPPGLAGETYNEQFF.

This chain joins TRBV18 and TRBJ1-1, with no clear D. The germline V gene has CDR1 KGHSH and CDR2 LQKENI. Trimming removed 2 bases at V and 7 bases at J, with 11 bases between. There are 13 residues in the CDR3. This CDR3 is CASSPAERSEAFF. As DNA, the CDR3 is TGTGCCAGCTCACCAGCAGAGAGGAGTGAAGCTTTCTTT.

This clone was observed a few times. This sequence joins TRBV4-1 and TRBJ2-1; D uncertain. The V gene's germline CDR1 is MGHRA and CDR2 YSYEKL. The CDR3 length is 12 residues. V dropped 4 bases and J dropped 8 bases, with 9 bases sitting between them. DNA for the CDR3: TGCGCCAGCAGCCCCCGGAGTGATGAGCAGTTCTTC. It is translated as CASSPRSDEQFF.

The V call is TRBV10-3, the J call TRBJ1-2; 10 bases line up with TRBD1. CDR1 ENHRY and CDR2 SYGVKD come from the germline V gene. V lost 3 bases, J lost 8 bases, and 9 bases stayed unmatched. This CDR3 has 15 residues. CDR3 DNA: TGTGCCATCAGTGACCCGACAGGGGGCAACATAGGCTACACCTTC. It translates to CAISDPTGGNIGYTF.

A single count supports this clone. V and J are TRBV7-2 and TRBJ1-5; a possible D gene is TRBD1 (5 bases). CDR1 and CDR2 (germline): SGHTA, FQGNSA. The CDR3 runs 17 residues. V lost 2 bases and J 6 bases, leaving 20 bases between the germline ends. The DNA of the CDR3 is TGTGCCAGCAGCTTATGGGGTGAAGGGGCGCCTGTTCAGCCCCAGCATTTT. Its translation: CASSLWGEGAPVQPQHF.

The chain links TRBV15 to TRBJ2-4; no clear D. CDR3 size: 13 residues. Germline assignment: CDR1 LNHNV and CDR2 YYDKDF (reference sequence). V gave up 1 base and J gave up 10 bases, with 11 bases separating them. CDR3 DNA: TGTGCCACCAGCAGAGGAGACAAGCAAATTCAGTACTTC. Protein: CATSRGDKQIQYF.

The rearrangement uses TRBV7-8 and TRBJ1-5; 10 bases line up with TRBD1. V lost 3 bases and J lost 7; bases outside the gene matches: 6. Germline CDR1 and CDR2: SGHVS and FQNEAQ. This CDR3 comprises 15 residues. The CDR3 is CASSLTGQGEQPQHF. CDR3 bases: TGTGCCAGCAGCTTGACCGGACAGGGGGAACAGCCCCAGCATTTT.

V usage is TRBV28 and J usage is TRBJ2-5; D may be TRBD2 (5 bases). Germline V gene sequence: CDR1 MDHEN, CDR2 SYDVKM. The CDR3 contains 11 residues. V was cut by 6 bases and J by 8 bases, with 10 bases left in between. The CDR3 here is CASRDFITQYF. The CDR3 bases are TGTGCCAGCAGGGACTTCATAACCCAGTACTTC.

This clone was observed a handful of times. The chain links TRBV6-1 to TRBJ2-5; 7 bases fit TRBD2. The CDR3 has 15 residues. The germline V gene has CDR1 MNHNS and CDR2 SASEGT. Trimming at V came to 4 bases and at J to 5 bases, leaving 10 bases not matched to a gene. CDR3 sequence: CASSAAAGGSETQYF. For the CDR3, the DNA is TGTGCCAGCAGTGCCGCCGCCGGGGGGTCGGAGACCCAGTACTTC.

The chain couples TRBV28 to TRBJ1-5; D not resolved. Trimming cost V 2 bases and J 4 bases, with 9 bases left between them. The CDR3 is 14 amino acids. Germline V lookup: CDR1 MDHEN, CDR2 SYDVKM. The CDR3 sequence: CASSLEAPNQPQHF. CDR3 nucleotides: TGTGCCAGCAGTTTAGAAGCCCCTAATCAGCCCCAGCATTTT. Drawing the rest from reference TRBV28 and TRBJ1-5, the complete variable domain is DVKVTQSSRYLVKRTGEKVFLECVQDMDHENMFWYRQDPGLGLRLIYFSYDVKMKEKGDIPEGYSVSREKKERFSLILESASTNQTSMYLCASSLEAPNQPQHFGDGTRLSIL.

This clone was found a few times. The V gene is TRBV18, the J gene TRBJ1-1; D is perhaps TRBD1 (5 bases). V was clipped by 8 bases and J by 0 bases, with 10 bases between them. The germline CDR1 and CDR2 sequences are KGHSH and LQKENI. The CDR3 is 13 residues long. CDR3 amino acids: CASTQDLNTEAFF. The CDR3 DNA follows: TGTGCCAGCACACAGGACTTGAACACTGAAGCTTTCTTT.

This chain uses TRBV6-5 with TRBJ1-1; D unresolved. The V end lost 6 bases, the J end lost 2 bases, and 16 bases lay between the germline ends. Germline CDR1 is MNHEY and CDR2 is SVGAGI. CDR3 length equals 15 residues. This CDR3 is CASSPSRGQNTEAFF. The CDR3 DNA reads as TGTGCCAGCAGCCCCTCACGGGGTCAAAACACTGAAGCTTTCTTT.

The CDR3 reads CAWSPSGTGDEKLFF. As DNA, the CDR3 is TGTGCCTGGAGTCCCTCAGGGACAGGGGATGAAAAACTGTTTTTT. V usage is TRBV30 and J usage is TRBJ1-4; 10 positions agree with TRBD1. With V trimmed by 2 bases and J by 6 bases, 6 bases remained unmatched. The CDR3 runs 15 residues. The germline CDR1 and CDR2 sequences are GTSNPN and SVGIG (reference sequence).

The chain couples TRBV4-1 to TRBJ1-4; 8 bases match TRBD1. V was clipped by 0 bases and J by 4 bases; unmatched bases: 10. Germline V gives CDR1 MGHRA, CDR2 YSYEKL. There are 18 residues in the CDR3. CDR3 sequence reads: CASSQEMGTGDFNEKLFF. For the CDR3, the DNA is TGCGCCAGCAGCCAAGAAATGGGGACAGGCGACTTTAATGAAAAACTGTTTTTT.